This is a list of T cell receptor beta chains from one sample in a study of post-analysis software for immune sequencing data. TCRdb re-analysed the PCR reads in MiXCR, keeping a single row per CDR3 protein. The table has roughly 150,000 distinct CDR3 sequences, 35% to 40% seen once; the top ten hold 25% to 35%. Sequences were derived from blood, sampled after autologous hematopoietic stem cell transplantation. These receptor sequences come from a girl aged 5 to 17 with multiple sclerosis. The CDR3 runs from the conserved cysteine through the conserved F or W. The D gene is left open where the match is weak. Size tells how often a clone was seen (once, few, many) or the class of an expanded clone, and some rows leave it out.

v_call	clone_size	j_call	d_call	cdr3_nt	cdr3_aa
TRBV7-2	NA	TRBJ1-1	NA	TGTGCCAGCAGCTTAGATATGGGACTGAACACTGAAGCTTTCTTT	CASSLDMGLNTEAFF
TRBV30	few	TRBJ1-5	NA	TGTGCCTGGAGTGTCGCCGGCTCTCTCAATCAGCCCCAGCATTTT	CAWSVAGSLNQPQHF
TRBV7-2	NA	TRBJ1-4	NA	TGTGCCAGCAGCTTAGGCGTAGGCCTCTCCCGGACTAATGAAAAGCTGTTTTTT	CASSLGVGLSRTNEKLFF
TRBV29-1	few	TRBJ1-2	NA	TGCAGCGCTTCCTACAGGTGGCACTATGGCTACACCTTC	CSASYRWHYGYTF
TRBV20-1	NA	TRBJ2-1	TRBD2	TGCAGTGCTAGACTAGCGGGCCGATCCTACAATGAGCAGTTCTTC	CSARLAGRSYNEQFF
TRBV6-5	NA	TRBJ2-7	TRBD2	TGTGCCAGCAGTTACTCGACTTTGGGGAGCGGGAGTGGCTACGAGCAGTACTTC	CASSYSTLGSGSGYEQYF
TRBV2	NA	TRBJ2-7	NA	TGTGCCAGCAGTGAAGCGCTTGGGGGAGGCGCCTACGAGCAGTACTTC	CASSEALGGGAYEQYF
TRBV6-5	many	TRBJ1-4	NA	TGTGCCAGCTCCCTGGGGCACGCAGAAAAACTGTTTTTT	CASSLGHAEKLFF
TRBV7-2	NA	TRBJ2-7	NA	TGTGCCAGCAGCCGGACTCTTGTTTCTGGCGAGCAGTACTTC	CASSRTLVSGEQYF
TRBV18	NA	TRBJ1-2	NA	TGTGCCAGCTCACCACCGGGTTGGGGTAATTCAGTTGGCTACACCTTC	CASSPPGWGNSVGYTF
TRBV5-1	once	TRBJ2-7	TRBD2	TGCGCCAGCAGCGGGGCCCGGGGCGGGAGTTCCTACGAGCAGTACTTC	CASSGARGGSSYEQYF
TRBV28	NA	TRBJ1-1	NA	TGTGCCACCAGCGTAGGAAGTGGAGTAGCTTTCTTT	CATSVGSGVAFF
TRBV3-1	few	TRBJ1-2	NA	TGTGCCAGCGGGGCAGACCTAAAGAGTGGCTACACCTTC	CASGADLKSGYTF
TRBV10-3	NA	TRBJ2-1	TRBD1	TGTGCCATCAGTGAGGACAGGGATGAGCAGTTCTTC	CAISEDRDEQFF
TRBV18	few	TRBJ1-1	NA	TGTGCCAGCTCACCGAGTAGGGAAAGGGAAGCTTTCTTT	CASSPSREREAFF
TRBV6-2/TRBV6-3	few	TRBJ2-1	NA	TGTGCCAGCAGAAATTATTGGTTCGATGAGCAGTTCTTC	CASRNYWFDEQFF
TRBV20-1	many	TRBJ2-1	TRBD2	TGCAGTGCTAGAGATCTAGCGGGAGTTGTAGGTGAGCAGTTCTTC	CSARDLAGVVGEQFF
TRBV5-1	NA	TRBJ2-7	NA	TGCGCCAGCGGCGCGTCCGTCTCTTCCGAGCAGTACTTC	CASGASVSSEQYF
TRBV29-1	few	TRBJ1-4	NA	TGCAGCGTTCTTCCTTCCACAGGGCCCGGTGAAAAACTGTTTTTT	CSVLPSTGPGEKLFF
TRBV12-5	few	TRBJ2-7	NA	TGTGCTAGTGGTTTGGTACTTGGCGGGGACGGGAACTACGAGCAGTACTTC	CASGLVLGGDGNYEQYF
TRBV7-9	NA	TRBJ2-3	TRBD1	TGTGCCAGCAGCTTAGCCTCAGGGGGTCCAGATACGCAGTATTTT	CASSLASGGPDTQYF
TRBV20-1	NA	TRBJ1-6	NA	TGCAGTGCTAGCGCCAGCTCGCGCCTCCACTTT	CSASASSRLHF
TRBV28	NA	TRBJ2-1	TRBD2	TGTGCCAGCAGTTCCTCGAGCGGGAGGGACACCTACAATGAGCAGTTCTTC	CASSSSSGRDTYNEQFF
TRBV19	NA	TRBJ2-1	NA	TGTGCCAGTCGAGGAGACGAGTACAATGAGCAGTTCTTC	CASRGDEYNEQFF
TRBV28	few	TRBJ2-7	NA	TGTGCCAGCAGTTTGGCCTCTAGGGCCGAGCAGTACTTC	CASSLASRAEQYF
TRBV6-2/TRBV6-3	NA	TRBJ2-4	NA	TGTGCCAGCAGTCCCCCTCTTACAGGTTTGACAGCCAAAAACATTCAGTACTTC	CASSPPLTGLTAKNIQYF
TRBV5-5	few	TRBJ2-3	NA	TGTGCCAGCAGCTTGATGCCAGGACTAAACACAGATGCGCAGTATTTT	CASSLMPGLNTDAQYF
TRBV7-3	NA	TRBJ2-7	NA	TGTGCCAGCTTTCCGGGGTCTCACGAGCAGTATTTC	CASFPGSHEQYF
TRBV19	few	TRBJ2-3	NA	TGTGCCAGTAGTATAGATGGCAGGGATACGCAGTATTTT	CASSIDGRDTQYF
TRBV29-1	NA	TRBJ2-2	NA	TGCAGCGTACAGGCCATCGCGAACACCGGGGAGCTGTTTTTT	CSVQAIANTGELFF
TRBV5-1	NA	TRBJ1-5	NA	TGCGCCAGCAGCTTGGTAGGGACACCCGATTTTGATCAGCCCCAGCATTTT	CASSLVGTPDFDQPQHF
TRBV20-1	few	TRBJ2-1	NA	TGCAGTACCGCCCGCATCGATGAGCAGTTCTTC	CSTARIDEQFF
TRBV5-1	NA	TRBJ1-6	NA	TGCGCCAGCAGCTTGCCGGGACTCTTTGGTTCACCCCTCCACTTT	CASSLPGLFGSPLHF
TRBV25-1	few	TRBJ2-7	TRBD2	TGTGCCAGCAGTGAAAAGAGCGGGAGTGTTCGGTACGAGCAGTACTTC	CASSEKSGSVRYEQYF
TRBV29-1	NA	TRBJ2-7	NA	TGCAGCGTTGGGAGCGGGCGGAAAACCTACGAGCAGTACTTC	CSVGSGRKTYEQYF
TRBV7-2	NA	TRBJ1-2	NA	TGTGCCAGCAGCTTCGTGCCGGGTCAGAGCTACACCTTC	CASSFVPGQSYTF
TRBV20-1	few	TRBJ2-5	NA	TGCAGTGCTAGAAAGCTAGCTGGCGAGACCCAGTACTTC	CSARKLAGETQYF
TRBV4-2	NA	TRBJ2-7	NA	TGTGCCAGCAGTCCCAATGGTGGCGATCAGGCGGGCGAGCAGTACTTC	CASSPNGGDQAGEQYF
TRBV5-1	NA	TRBJ2-2	NA	TGCGCCAGCAGCTTGCGGGATAGCGGAAACACCGGGGAGCGGTTTTTT	CASSLRDSGNTGERFF
TRBV28	NA	TRBJ2-7	NA	TGTGCCAGCAGTTCAAGTACTACATACGAGCAGTACTTC	CASSSSTTYEQYF
TRBV27	few	TRBJ2-5	TRBD2	TGTGCCAGCAGTCCTCAGGGACTAGCGGGAGAGAGCACCCAGTACTTC	CASSPQGLAGESTQYF
TRBV6-5	NA	TRBJ1-4	NA	TGTGCCAGCAGACGACGGGGTCTAAGCGGAGAAAAACTGTTTTTT	CASRRRGLSGEKLFF
TRBV12-3/TRBV12-4	NA	TRBJ2-3	NA	TGTGCCAGCAGTTTAGGTACAGGGTCACCAGATGCGCAGTATTTT	CASSLGTGSPDAQYF
TRBV16	NA	TRBJ2-1	TRBD2	TGTGCCAGCAGCCGGGGGGGCTCCTACAATGAGCAGTTCTTC	CASSRGGSYNEQFF
TRBV29-1	NA	TRBJ2-7	NA	TGCAGCGTTGAAGACCGGACCGATACCTACGAGCAGTACTTC	CSVEDRTDTYEQYF
TRBV20-1	once	TRBJ2-1	TRBD2	TGCAGTGCGAGAGAAGGCGCCGGGACTAGCGGGATTGTGGACGAGCAGTTCTTC	CSAREGAGTSGIVDEQFF
TRBV7-2	NA	TRBJ2-7	TRBD2	TGTGCCGGCAGCTTAGAATCACAGCGGGGTGAGCAGTACTTC	CAGSLESQRGEQYF
TRBV11-3	many	TRBJ1-2	NA	TGTGCCAGCAGCTTAGTATCGACACCTTCCTATGGCTACACCTTC	CASSLVSTPSYGYTF
TRBV27	NA	TRBJ1-4	NA	TGTGCCAGCAGGACCGGGCGAAATGAAAAACTGTTTTTT	CASRTGRNEKLFF
TRBV5-6	NA	TRBJ1-2	NA	TGTGCCAGCAGCTGGGGGGACTTTTGGGCTGGCTACACCTTC	CASSWGDFWAGYTF
TRBV28	NA	TRBJ2-7	TRBD1	TGTGCCAGCAGATCCTGGACAGGGACCTACGAGCAGTACTTC	CASRSWTGTYEQYF